The clone carrying this TCR beta chain has ten or more counts. Unmatched junction bases numbered 7, after V lost 5 bases and J lost 4 bases. Germline-derived CDR1 and CDR2 are ENHRY and SYGVKD. CDR3 size: 15 residues. These data are taken from a study of CD8 T cells in ankylosing spondylitis. Making use of molecular barcodes, quantitative 5'-RACE generated TCR beta libraries. Via MiXCR, TCRdb re-called the 5' RACE reads, giving one row per CDR3 protein. Found here are around 150,000 distinct CDR3 sequences, 6% to 8% of them singletons; the top ten hold under 15%. Sequenced sample: blood, either unsorted or a sorted T cell fraction (not recorded which). This sequence was found in a female donor with ankylosing spondylitis or in good health (not recorded which). The rearrangement links TRBV10-3 to TRBJ2-1, with 8 bases identical to TRBD1. The CDR3 region is CAISFDRGSYNEQFF. CDR3 nucleotides: TGTGCCATCAGTTTCGACAGGGGAAGTTACAATGAGCAGTTCTTC.